The rows below give T cell receptor beta chains drawn from one sample of a study of tumor-infiltrating lymphocytes in primary liver carcinoma. In TCRdb, the multiplex PCR reads were re-called with MiXCR into one record per CDR3 protein. The repertoire holds fewer than 350,000 distinct CDR3 sequences, with about 61% as singletons. The sample consisted of peripheral blood. The origin of the receptors is a man aged 35 to 55 with primary liver carcinoma and hepatitis B virus infection. Each CDR3 is given with its conserved first and last residue. The order of the fields is J gene, V gene, D gene, clone size, CDR3 protein, CDR3 DNA. The D gene is left open where the match is weak. The size of a clone is reported for some rows only, either as once, few or many, or as a class for expanded clones.

TRBJ2-1	TRBV11-2	-	-	CASSLVISDELFF	TGTGCCAGCAGCTTGGTGATCAGCGATGAGCTGTTCTTC
TRBJ1-2	TRBV6-5	TRBD1	many	CASSYYGTGGSGYTF	TGTGCCAGCAGTTACTACGGGACAGGGGGCAGTGGCTACACCTTC
TRBJ2-1	TRBV7-9	-	few	CASSLAPGLGFYNEQFF	TGTGCCAGCAGCTTAGCCCCGGGGCTGGGGTTCTACAATGAGCAGTTCTTC
TRBJ2-5	TRBV6-6	TRBD1	-	CASSLMDRAMETQYF	TGTGCCAGCAGTTTGATGGACAGGGCAATGGAGACCCAGTACTTC
TRBJ1-5	TRBV11-2	TRBD1	-	CAISTGQGDNQPQHF	TGTGCCATCAGTACTGGACAGGGCGACAATCAGCCCCAGCATTTT
TRBJ2-1	TRBV10-3	-	few	CAISEMPAGPYNEQFF	TGTGCCATCAGTGAGATGCCTGCCGGTCCCTACAATGAGCAGTTCTTC
TRBJ2-7	TRBV6-5	-	-	CVCSYRARDEQYF	TGTGTCTGCAGTTACCGGGCTAGGGACGAGCAGTACTTC
TRBJ2-5	TRBV11-2	TRBD1	-	CGSSSVGQQETQYF	TGTGGTAGCAGCTCCGTGGGACAGCAAGAGACCCAGTACTTC
TRBJ2-5	TRBV12-3/TRBV12-4	-	-	CASSTQPGHLLETQYF	TGTGCCAGCAGTACCCAACCGGGACACCTCTTAGAGACCCAGTACTTC
TRBJ2-3	TRBV5-1	TRBD2	-	CASSDRDYIDTQYF	TGCGCCAGCAGCGACCGGGACTACATAGATACGCAGTATTTT
TRBJ2-2	TRBV12-3/TRBV12-4	TRBD1	few	CASSLAKGGETGELFF	TGTGCCAGCAGTTTAGCGAAAGGGGGCGAGACCGGGGAGCTGTTTTTT
TRBJ2-6	TRBV4-2	-	-	CASSQPLAGWISGANVPTF	TGTGCCAGCAGCCAACCTCTGGCAGGGTGGATCTCTGGGGCCAACGTCCCGACTTTC
TRBJ1-5	TRBV28	-	-	CASSLSSPNQPQHF	TGTGCCAGCAGTTTATCCAGCCCCAATCAGCCCCAGCATTTT